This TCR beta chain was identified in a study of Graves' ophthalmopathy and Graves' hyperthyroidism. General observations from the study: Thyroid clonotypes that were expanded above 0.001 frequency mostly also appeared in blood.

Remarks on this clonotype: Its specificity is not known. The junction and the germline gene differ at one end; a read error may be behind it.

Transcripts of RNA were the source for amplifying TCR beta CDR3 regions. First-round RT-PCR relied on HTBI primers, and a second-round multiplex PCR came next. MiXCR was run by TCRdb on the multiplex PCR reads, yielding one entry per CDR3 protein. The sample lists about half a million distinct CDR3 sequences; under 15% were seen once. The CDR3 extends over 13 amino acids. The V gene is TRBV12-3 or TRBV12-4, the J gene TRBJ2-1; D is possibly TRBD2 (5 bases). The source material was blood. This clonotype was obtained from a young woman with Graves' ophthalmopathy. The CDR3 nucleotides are TGTGCCAGCAGCAAAACTAGTTTCAATGAGCATTTCTTC. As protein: CASSKTSFNEHFF.